The clone carrying this T cell receptor beta chain was counted once. The CDR3 spans 15 residues. V lost 4 bases, J lost 0 bases, and 11 bases lay in between. The germline gives CDR1 SNHLY, CDR2 FYNNEI. Clones were sequenced by immunoSEQ multiplex PCR, and TCRdb holds only the in-frame ones, with some missing. Among approximately 720,000 clones listed, roughly nine tenths were seen once. This entry is derived from a study of shared clonotypes between healthy human individuals. CD45RO-negative CD8 cells positively selected for CCR7 made up the naive population, which excluded terminally differentiated effector memory CD45RA+ cells.

The chain carries TRBV2 and TRBJ2-3; D call uncertain. The specimen sequenced was naive CD8+ T cells sorted from blood. The origin of this receptor is a young man in good health. The CDR3 sequence is CASSAPKSSTDTQYF. The CDR3 region has the DNA TGTGCCAGCAGTGCCCCGAAGTCTAGCACAGATACGCAGTATTTT.